This TCR beta chain derives from a study of blood T cell repertoires in COVID-19. Study as a whole: From T cells, B-cell-depleted T cells, or PBMCs came the material, which was cDNA or gDNA.

The age range of participants was about 18 to 89 years, with residence in about two dozen US areas. The study assigned cohorts using participant-reported clinical history. The method was immunoSEQ multiplex PCR; TCRdb's version includes in-frame clones alone and lacks a portion of them. The table records under 450,000 clones, approximately 84% of them present only once. This CDR3 comprises 14 residues. The V end lost 7 bases, the J end lost 1 base, and 14 bases lay between the germline ends. The germline gives CDR1 MDHEN, CDR2 SYDVKM. The TCR was taken from a woman in her 30s who had recovered from COVID-19. The specimen was PBMCs or T cells enriched from blood (not recorded which). The chain combines TRBV28 with TRBJ2-7; D may be TRBD1 (5 bases). The CDR3 spells CASIPGSLSYEQYF. CDR3 DNA: TGTGCCAGCATCCCAGGGTCGCTTTCCTACGAGCAGTACTTC.